These 32 T cell receptor beta chains came from one sample sequenced in a study of T cells in tuberculosis (dated by TCRdb to 2017 to 2018). Libraries were prepared through the immunoSEQ multiplex PCR assay. TCRdb provides this immuneACCESS table in a form limited to in-frame rearrangements. Some clones are lacking; in checked studies, under half of them reflect an unresolved V gene, and why the rest are absent is not known. The sample has 30,000 to 35,000 clones on record, 87% of them singletons. 5% to 6.5% of the sample is taken by the ten largest. According to the study, the label for this sample's time point signals: new active TB diagnosis, blood taken before or within 7 days of starting treatment. Source: PBMCs, taken at tuberculosis diagnosis. The receptors stem from an adult with tuberculosis.

This rearrangement joins TRBV7-8 to TRBJ2-1; 9 bases are shared with TRBD1. The CDR3 has 15 amino acids. Germline CDR1 is SGHVS and CDR2 is FQNEAQ. The ends lost 4 bases at V and 8 bases at J; junction bases unmatched: 9. The CDR3 is CASSSGTGSVHEQFF. The CDR3 DNA reads TGTGCCAGCAGCTCCGGGACAGGGAGCGTCCATGAGCAGTTCTTC.

The CDR3 here is CASSYPGQVLDTQYF. The CDR3 nucleotides read TGTGCCAGCAGCTACCCCGGCCAGGTCTTGGATACGCAGTATTTT. The chain employs TRBV7-9 and TRBJ2-3; no firm D call. The V end lost 4 bases, the J end lost 6 bases, and 17 bases lay between the germline ends. The CDR3 covers 15 residues. CDR1 is SEHNR and CDR2 is FQNEAQ in the germline V gene (reference sequence).

The chain couples TRBV6-6 to TRBJ1-5; TRBD1 might be the D (6 bases). This CDR3 region has 15 residues. The V end was cut by 3 bases, the J end by 1 base, with 10 bases between. CDR1 and CDR2 (germline): MNHNY, SVGAGI (reference sequence). The CDR3 DNA sequence: TGTGCCAGCAGTTATACGCAGGGGAGCAATCAGCCCCAGCATTTT. Its protein is CASSYTQGSNQPQHF.

The chain recombines TRBV4-2 with TRBJ1-1, with 8 bases identical to TRBD1. The CDR3 has 15 amino acids. With V trimmed by 3 bases and J by 4 bases, 7 bases remained unmatched. From germline, CDR1 is LGHNA and CDR2 YNFKEQ. The CDR3 is CASSQQDRASTEAFF. DNA for the CDR3: TGTGCCAGCAGCCAGCAGGACAGGGCGAGCACTGAAGCTTTCTTT.

V gene TRBV20-1 combines with J gene TRBJ2-7; D uncertain. This CDR3 has 11 amino acids. The V end was cut by 0 bases, the J end by 3 bases, with 3 bases between. CDR1 and CDR2 (germline): DFQATT, SNEGSKA (reference sequence). This chain's CDR3 is CSARDGYEQYF. The CDR3 coding sequence is TGCAGTGCTAGAGACGGCTACGAGCAGTACTTC.

The chain joins TRBV6-1 to TRBJ2-5, with a possible D match to TRBD1 (6 bases). V lost 2 bases, J lost 2 bases, and 9 bases lay in between. Germline V gene data show CDR1 as MNHNS and CDR2 as SASEGT. This CDR3 has 14 residues. The CDR3 DNA reads TGTGCCAGCAGTGAAATAAGGGGGCAAGAGACCCAGTACTTC. Translation gives CASSEIRGQETQYF.

This chain connects TRBV10-3 to TRBJ1-6, with TRBD1 matching 7 bases. CDR3 length: 13 residues. V shed 8 bases and J 7 bases; nucleotides not matched to a gene: 5. The V gene's germline CDR1 is ENHRY and CDR2 SYGVKD. CDR3 residues: CAIQTGKNSPLHF. In DNA form, the CDR3 reads TGTGCCATCCAGACAGGGAAAAATTCACCCCTCCACTTT.

This sequence joins TRBV4-1 and TRBJ2-2, with a weak D call TRBD1 (6 bases). The CDR3 loop spans 18 amino acids. Germline loops: CDR1 MGHRA, CDR2 YSYEKL. V gave up 1 base and J gave up 5 bases, with 20 bases separating them. CDR3 bases: TGCGCCAGCAGCCAAGTCCGTGGGGACAAAAAAGGGACCGGGGAGCTGTTTTTT. This gives the protein CASSQVRGDKKGTGELFF.

The V gene is TRBV7-9, the J gene TRBJ1-6; D not resolved. CDR1 and CDR2 (germline): SEHNR, FQNEAQ (reference sequence). The CDR3 covers 15 residues. Trimming cost V 5 bases and J 14 bases, with 22 bases left between them. The CDR3 nucleotides are TGTGCCAGCAGCCCAGACACAACCCTAATCCTCACCCTCCACTTT. Translated: CASSPDTTLILTLHF. Variable domain in full (rest from reference TRBV7-9 and TRBJ1-6): DTGVSQNPRHKITKRGQNVTFRCDPISEHNRLYWYRQTLGQGPEFLTYFQNEAQLEKSRLLSDRFSAERPKGSFSTLEIQRTEQGDSAMYLCASSPDTTLILTLHFGNGTRLTVT.

This chain links TRBV5-5 with TRBJ2-7; D may be TRBD2 (6 bases). Looked up from germline, CDR1 is SGHKS and CDR2 is YYEKEE (reference sequence). CDR3 length equals 16 residues. Trimming pared 0 bases from V and 0 bases from J, leaving 13 bases between. This chain's CDR3 is CASSLAVSGPSYEQYF. In nucleotides, the CDR3 is TGTGCCAGCAGCTTGGCCGTTAGCGGACCCTCCTACGAGCAGTACTTC.

The chain combines TRBV19 with TRBJ1-3; tentatively, D is TRBD1 (5 bases). Germline V CDR1 and CDR2: LNHDA, SQIVND (reference sequence). CDR3 length: 14 residues. With 9 bases removed from V and 3 bases from J, the gap between germline ends came to 15 bases. CDR3: CASRERGLGNTIYF. CDR3 DNA sequence: TGTGCCAGCCGGGAGAGGGGCCTTGGAAACACCATATATTTT.

The chain joins TRBV30 to TRBJ2-7, with a possible D match to TRBD2 (5 bases). The CDR3 contains 11 residues. Germline assignment: CDR1 GTSNPN and CDR2 SVGIG (reference sequence). The V gene lost 2 bases and the J gene lost 10 bases, with 12 bases spanning the gap. This CDR3 reads CAWSITGNQYF. The CDR3, as DNA: TGTGCCTGGAGTATAACCGGGAATCAGTACTTC.

The chain has TRBV28 and TRBJ1-6; D gene uncertain. The CDR3 covers 16 residues. Germline values: CDR1 MDHEN, CDR2 SYDVKM. V was clipped by 5 bases and J by 4 bases, with 15 bases between them. The CDR3, as DNA: TGTGCCAGCAGTGGCACTGAGGTCCAATATAATTCACCCCTCCACTTT. Encoded protein: CASSGTEVQYNSPLHF. Full variable domain (missing parts from reference TRBV28 and TRBJ1-6): DVKVTQSSRYLVKRTGEKVFLECVQDMDHENMFWYRQDPGLGLRLIYFSYDVKMKEKGDIPEGYSVSREKKERFSLILESASTNQTSMYLCASSGTEVQYNSPLHFGNGTRLTVT.

The gene calls are TRBV15 and TRBJ2-3; D perhaps matches TRBD2 (6 bases). The germline CDR1 and CDR2 sequences are LNHNV and YYDKDF (reference sequence). The CDR3 loop spans 16 amino acids. Trimming pared 1 base from V and 6 bases from J, leaving 17 bases between. The CDR3 loop is CATSRVFQESGDTQYF. Here the CDR3 DNA reads TGTGCCACCAGCAGAGTTTTTCAGGAAAGCGGGGATACGCAGTATTTT.

This clone was detected only once. This chain uses TRBV6-1 with TRBJ1-4; no clear D. Germline loops: CDR1 MNHNS, CDR2 SASEGT. V gave up 2 bases and J gave up 10 bases, with 8 bases separating them. CDR3 length equals 12 residues. CDR3 in amino acids: CASSELGGKLFF. CDR3 DNA sequence: TGTGCCAGCAGTGAACTGGGAGGAAAACTGTTTTTT.

V gene TRBV18 combines with J gene TRBJ2-7, with TRBD1 identical over 9 bases. Looked up from germline, CDR1 is KGHSH and CDR2 is LQKENI. The CDR3 consists of 15 residues. The V gene end was trimmed by 3 bases and the J gene end by 5 bases; junction bases not matched to a gene: 8. CDR3 in DNA: TGTGCCAGCTCACCCGGCGGGGACAGGGTCAACGAGCAGTACTTC. This sequence encodes CASSPGGDRVNEQYF.

V gene TRBV19 combines with J gene TRBJ2-1, with D tentatively TRBD2 (7 bases). Germline CDR1 and CDR2: LNHDA and SQIVND (reference sequence). The CDR3 is made up of 15 amino acids. Trimming stripped 4 bases from V and 0 bases from J, with 10 bases between. Written as DNA, the CDR3 is TGTGCCAGTAGTAGCGGGGGCCTCTCCTACAATGAGCAGTTCTTC. Encoded protein: CASSSGGLSYNEQFF. Full variable domain (remainder filled in from reference TRBV19 and TRBJ2-1): DGGITQSPKYLFRKEGQNVTLSCEQNLNHDAMYWYRQDPGQGLRLIYYSQIVNDFQKGDIAEGYSVSREKKESFPLTVTSAQKNPTAFYLCASSSGGLSYNEQFFGPGTRLTVL.

The rearrangement uses TRBV6-1 and TRBJ1-1; 9 nucleotides agree with TRBD1. Germline V gene sequence: CDR1 MNHNS, CDR2 SASEGT. Losses at the gene ends were 3 bases for V and 0 bases for J; bases not matched to a gene: 8. This CDR3 spans 17 amino acids. The CDR3 sequence is CASSEGTGNLLNTEAFF. DNA for the CDR3: TGTGCCAGCAGTGAGGGGACAGGGAACTTACTGAACACTGAAGCTTTCTTT.

The gene calls are TRBV11-2 and TRBJ2-1, with 7 nucleotides matching TRBD2. From germline, CDR1 is SGHAT and CDR2 FQNNGV. V was clipped by 2 bases and J by 7 bases; unmatched bases: 5. This CDR3 region has 14 residues. CDR3 sequence reads: CASSLTRAGNEQFF. DNA of the CDR3: TGTGCCAGCAGCTTAACGAGAGCGGGGAATGAGCAGTTCTTC. The full variable domain, completed using reference TRBV11-2 and TRBJ2-1, is EAGVAQSPRYKIIEKRQSVAFWCNPISGHATLYWYQQILGQGPKLLIQFQNNGVVDDSQLPKDRFSAERLKGVDSTLKIQPAKLEDSAVYLCASSLTRAGNEQFFGPGTRLTVL.

CDR3 residues: CASRSGGSDGYTF. In DNA, the CDR3 is TGTGCCAGCAGATCAGGGGGATCGGATGGCTACACCTTC. V and J are TRBV5-5 and TRBJ1-2; 7 bases are shared with TRBD1. The CDR3 is 13 amino acids. Germline CDR1 SGHKS, CDR2 YYEKEE (reference sequence). Germline trimming cut 5 bases from V and 6 bases from J; bases unmatched to any gene: 7. The whole variable domain, remainder taken from reference TRBV5-5 and TRBJ1-2, is DAGVTQSPTHLIKTRGQQVTLRCSPISGHKSVSWYQQVLGQGPQFIFQYYEKEERGRGNFPDRFSARQFPNYSSELNVNALLLGDSALYLCASRSGGSDGYTFGSGTRLTVV.

There are a few counts of this clone. The V call is TRBV28, the J call TRBJ1-1, with D possibly matching TRBD1 (5 bases). Germline CDR1 and CDR2: MDHEN and SYDVKM. This CDR3 region has 14 residues. Deletions cut 3 bases from V and 4 bases from J, with 12 bases between. The CDR3 bases are TGTGCCAGCAGTTTCCGGCTAAGGGGCACTGAAGCTTTCTTT. Residues: CASSFRLRGTEAFF.

The chain couples TRBV7-8 to TRBJ2-2; D may be TRBD2 (5 bases). In germline, CDR1 is SGHVS, CDR2 FQNEAQ. The length of the CDR3 is 15 residues. The V end was cut by 2 bases, the J end by 4 bases, with 11 bases between. Here the CDR3 reads CASSLYEGTTGELFF. The CDR3 nucleotides are TGTGCCAGCAGCTTATACGAGGGAACCACCGGGGAGCTGTTTTTT.

This chain links TRBV27 with TRBJ1-2; D is perhaps TRBD1 (5 bases). V lost 3 bases to trimming and J lost 4 bases, with 12 bases between them. This CDR3 is built from 14 residues. Germline CDR1 MNHEY, CDR2 SMNVEV (reference sequence). The CDR3 DNA is TGTGCCAGCAGTTTTAAAGGGGAGGGCTATGGCTACACCTTC. It codes for CASSFKGEGYGYTF.

The genes are TRBV10-1 and TRBJ2-1, with unresolved D. V shed 0 bases and J shed 9 bases, with 12 bases lying between them. This CDR3 comprises 14 residues. From germline, CDR1 is WNHNN and CDR2 SYGVQD (reference sequence). Written as DNA, the CDR3 is TGCGCCAGCAGTGAGTCAAAAGCGTCCTCTGAGCAGTTCTTC. Protein sequence: CASSESKASSEQFF.

This clone was counted once. The chain carries TRBV4-2 and TRBJ2-1; D not resolved. The length of the CDR3 is 18 residues. Germline CDR1 LGHNA, CDR2 YNFKEQ. V was pared by 4 bases and J by 0 bases, with 19 bases between. CDR3 nucleotide sequence: TGTGCCAGCAGCCGACACGAAGGCGTCCCGAGCTCCTACAATGAGCAGTTCTTC. It yields the protein CASSRHEGVPSSYNEQFF.

In this sample, this clone turned up a few times. V and J are TRBV30 and TRBJ2-1; TRBD2 is a possible D gene (6 bases). Trimming shortened V by 8 bases and J by 2 bases, and 13 bases separated the two germline ends. Germline V CDR1 and CDR2: GTSNPN, SVGIG (reference sequence). The CDR3 spans 13 residues. CDR3 nucleotide sequence: TGTGCCGCTAGGAGGGAACCCTACAATGAGCAGTTCTTC. It yields the protein CAARREPYNEQFF.

The gene calls are TRBV5-5 and TRBJ1-5, with 8 bases fitting TRBD1. Germline V gives CDR1 SGHKS, CDR2 YYEKEE (reference sequence). V gave up 4 bases and J gave up 2 bases; unmatched junction bases: 8. The length of the CDR3 is 16 residues. CDR3: CASSRTGLGGNQPQHF. CDR3 in DNA: TGTGCCAGCAGCCGGACAGGGCTCGGGGGCAATCAGCCCCAGCATTTT.

The V gene is TRBV12-5, the J gene TRBJ2-1; D gene ambiguous. The CDR3 is 11 residues long. V lost 1 base and J lost 9, with 4 bases in between. CDR1 LGHNT and CDR2 FRNRAP come from the germline V gene. This CDR3 reads CASGLAGEQFF. The CDR3 bases are TGTGCTAGTGGTTTGGCGGGTGAGCAGTTCTTC.

This clone has just one count. The rearrangement joins TRBV27 to TRBJ1-2; TRBD1 might be the D (6 bases). Trimming shortened V by 8 bases and J by 2 bases, and 15 bases separated the two germline ends. The V gene's germline CDR1 is MNHEY and CDR2 SMNVEV (reference sequence). There are 14 residues in the CDR3. CDR3 amino acids: CASRLAGANYGYTF. CDR3 nucleotides: TGTGCCAGCCGCCTCGCGGGGGCGAACTATGGCTACACCTTC.

This clone was found once. DNA of the CDR3: TGTGCCAGCGGAATAAGGACGGGGGGGCAGGGGCTATCATCCTACAATGAGCAGTTCTTC. It codes for CASGIRTGGQGLSSYNEQFF. The chain has TRBV2 and TRBJ2-1; 8 positions match TRBD2. CDR3 length: 20 residues. The germline V gene has CDR1 SNHLY and CDR2 FYNNEI. V trimming: 8 bases; J trimming: 1 base; junction bases outside the gene matches: 22. Looking up the rest from reference TRBV2 and TRBJ2-1 gives the full variable domain: EPEVTQTPSHQVTQMGQEVILRCVPISNHLYFYWYRQILGQKVEFLVSFYNNEISEKSEIFDDQFSVERPDGSNFTLKIRSTKLEDSAMYFCASGIRTGGQGLSSYNEQFFGPGTRLTVL.

The genes are TRBV4-3 and TRBJ2-3, with D perhaps matching TRBD1 (6 bases). V lost 0 bases to trimming and J lost 5 bases, with 12 bases between them. CDR1 and CDR2 from the germline V gene are LGHNA and YSLEER. The CDR3 loop spans 15 amino acids. In DNA, the CDR3 is TGCGCCAGCAGCCAAGATAGGGTCAGGGGAGATACGCAGTATTTT. Protein: CASSQDRVRGDTQYF.

The V gene is TRBV7-3, the J gene TRBJ2-7; D is perhaps TRBD2 (7 bases). This CDR3 spans 15 amino acids. The V gene's germline CDR1 is SGHTA and CDR2 FQGTGA. V dropped 5 bases and J dropped 2 bases, with 16 bases sitting between them. CDR3 region: CASSQGGVSPYEQYF. The DNA for the CDR3 is TGTGCCAGCAGCCAAGGGGGGGTCTCCCCCTACGAGCAGTACTTC.